This T cell receptor (beta chain) was recovered during a study of shared clonotypes between healthy human individuals. The naive CD8 subset, CD45RO-negative cells positively selected for CCR7, excluded terminally differentiated effector memory CD45RA+ cells. Per the germline V gene, CDR1 is MDHEN and CDR2 is SYDVKM. V lost 5 bases, J lost 4 bases, and 15 bases lay in between. The CDR3 spans 15 residues. The repertoire was sequenced with immunoSEQ multiplex PCR; TCRdb's copy has only in-frame clones and lacks some. This sample carries fewer than 700,000 clones, 95% of them seen once, and the ten largest clones take over 0.1%.

The sample was naive CD8+ T cells sorted from blood. The clonotype was recovered from a woman aged 25-40 years in good health. The rearrangement links TRBV28 to TRBJ2-1; D is perhaps TRBD2 (6 bases). This chain's CDR3 is CASSPPEGRYNEQFF. In DNA, the CDR3 is TGTGCCAGCAGTCCCCCGGAAGGGAGGTACAATGAGCAGTTCTTC.